Each of the 3 T cell receptor beta chains below was sequenced from the same sample in a study of T cell repertoires in cytomegalovirus infection. Antigen specificity for these receptors is unknown. TCRdb reprocessed the reads via MiXCR and lists one record per CDR3 protein. The table includes under 150,000 distinct CDR3 sequences, 20% to 30% detected once. Sequenced: PBMCs, sequenced either directly or after in vitro stimulation (not recorded which). These receptors were taken from a human donor in good health (CMV status not recorded). Some clones in this sample may be carry-over from other donors' samples.

CDR3 sequence: CASTAGWGEETQYF. CDR3 nucleotide sequence: TGTGCCAGCACCGCTGGGTGGGGGGAAGAGACCCAGTACTTC. V and J are TRBV6-8 and TRBJ2-5, with a tentative D call TRBD2 (6 bases). V was cut by 7 bases and J by 3 bases, with 15 bases left in between. CDR1 is MNHGY and CDR2 is SAAAGT in the germline V gene. This CDR3 comprises 14 residues.

This chain joins TRBV19 and TRBJ1-2; D not resolved. Trimming removed 3 bases from V and 8 bases from J, with 16 bases in between. This CDR3 has 14 residues. From germline, CDR1 is LNHDA and CDR2 SQIVND (reference sequence). CDR3 sequence (DNA): TGTGCCAGTAGTATCGTCGACTCCGCGGCCGGCTACACCTTC. It codes for CASSIVDSAAGYTF.

By share, this clonotype ranks as medium-sized (0.01 to 0.1%). V gene TRBV7-2 combines with J gene TRBJ2-1, with TRBD2 matching 10 bases. This CDR3 has 15 amino acids. The ends lost 4 bases at V and 9 bases at J; junction bases unmatched: 9. CDR1 and CDR2 from the germline V gene are SGHTA and FQGNSA. CDR3 in DNA: TGTGCCAGCAGCTCAGATGGGACTAGCGATACTGAGCAGTTCTTC. Translating it yields CASSSDGTSDTEQFF.